This TCR beta chain was profiled in a study of metastatic and nonmetastatic thyroid tumors. Study in general: The comparison covered peripheral blood and tumor or nodule tissue in malignant and benign thyroid patients. Study-wide findings and caveats: A significant increase in TCR beta diversity was reportedly seen in malignant thyroid tumors relative to benign nodules, in blood and tumor.

Source study methods: CDR3 was compared across clinicopathological groups, and the resulting differences were used to build a distant-metastasis classifier for papillary thyroid cancer. TCRdb re-called clones from the PCR reads using MiXCR. The authors' filters were not applied to this entry. The table shows 11,000 or so clones, with 12% occurring only once. On this clone: What it recognizes is unknown. This likely comes from a read error, as the CDR3 has no conserved phenylalanine or tryptophan at its end. The DNA is omitted, as the CDR3 cannot be located on it reliably, and the CDR3 follows TCRdb's listing.

Patients had received no treatment of any kind before thyroid surgery. From germline, CDR1 is MNHEY and CDR2 SVGAGI. The CDR3 sequence runs 13 residues, both termini included. The sequencing sample was made of blood. V is TRBV6-5 and J is TRBJ2-2. The receptor was derived from a female donor with papillary thyroid cancer or a benign thyroid nodule (not recorded which). Some clones in this sample may be carry-over from other donors' samples. The CDR3 sequence: CASSLGNQADRAG.